Each of the 2 T cell receptor beta chains below was sequenced from the same sample in a study of T cell responses to AZD1222 COVID-19 vaccine. The data were produced by immunoSEQ multiplex PCR, yet TCRdb's version contains in-frame clones alone and is incomplete. The table shows 75,000 to 100,000 clones, with about 85% occurring only once. The material was peripheral blood, obtained on day 0 of AZD1222 vaccination. Receptors originate from an adult in good health.

The chain joins TRBV12-3 or TRBV12-4 to TRBJ2-7; D remains unclear. The length of the CDR3 is 11 residues. The V and J ends lost 5 bases and 2 bases respectively, with 4 bases between them. This CDR3 reads CASSKAYEQYF. The CDR3 nucleotides read TGTGCCAGCAGTAAAGCCTACGAGCAGTACTTC.

The chain is built from TRBV3-1 (or the pseudogene TRBV3-2) and TRBJ1-6, with a weak D call TRBD1 (5 bases). The length of the CDR3 is 15 residues. Germline V lookup: CDR1 LGHDT, CDR2 YNNKEL (reference sequence). Trimming cost V 1 base and J 10 bases, with 14 bases left between them. The CDR3 loop reads CASSQVGGAASPLHF. The CDR3 nucleotides read TGTGCCAGCAGCCAAGTCGGCGGGGCAGCCTCACCCCTCCACTTT.